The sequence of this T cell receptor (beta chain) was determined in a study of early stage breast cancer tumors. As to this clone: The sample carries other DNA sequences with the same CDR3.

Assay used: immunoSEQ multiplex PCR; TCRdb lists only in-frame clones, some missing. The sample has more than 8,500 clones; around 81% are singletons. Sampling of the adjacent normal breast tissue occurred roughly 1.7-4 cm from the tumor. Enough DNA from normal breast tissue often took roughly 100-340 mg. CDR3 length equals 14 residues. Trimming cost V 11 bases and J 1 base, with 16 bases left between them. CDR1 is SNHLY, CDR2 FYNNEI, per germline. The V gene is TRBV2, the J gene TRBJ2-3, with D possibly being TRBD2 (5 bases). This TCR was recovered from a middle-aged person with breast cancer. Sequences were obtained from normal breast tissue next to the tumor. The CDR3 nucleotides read TGTGCCGGAAAGGGCGGGCTAGGCACAGATACGCAGTATTTT. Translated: CAGKGGLGTDTQYF.